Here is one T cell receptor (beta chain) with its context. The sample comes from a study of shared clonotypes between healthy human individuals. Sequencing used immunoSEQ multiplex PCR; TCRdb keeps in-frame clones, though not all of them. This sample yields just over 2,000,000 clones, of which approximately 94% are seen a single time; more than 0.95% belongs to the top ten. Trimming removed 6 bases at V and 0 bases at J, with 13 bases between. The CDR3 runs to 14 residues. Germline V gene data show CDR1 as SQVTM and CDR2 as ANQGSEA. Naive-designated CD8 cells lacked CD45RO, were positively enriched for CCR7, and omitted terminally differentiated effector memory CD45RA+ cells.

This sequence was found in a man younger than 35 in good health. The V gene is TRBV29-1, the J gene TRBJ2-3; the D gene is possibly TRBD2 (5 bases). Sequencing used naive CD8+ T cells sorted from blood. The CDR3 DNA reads TGCAGCGTCAGCGGTCTCAGAAGCACAGATACGCAGTATTTT. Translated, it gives CSVSGLRSTDTQYF.